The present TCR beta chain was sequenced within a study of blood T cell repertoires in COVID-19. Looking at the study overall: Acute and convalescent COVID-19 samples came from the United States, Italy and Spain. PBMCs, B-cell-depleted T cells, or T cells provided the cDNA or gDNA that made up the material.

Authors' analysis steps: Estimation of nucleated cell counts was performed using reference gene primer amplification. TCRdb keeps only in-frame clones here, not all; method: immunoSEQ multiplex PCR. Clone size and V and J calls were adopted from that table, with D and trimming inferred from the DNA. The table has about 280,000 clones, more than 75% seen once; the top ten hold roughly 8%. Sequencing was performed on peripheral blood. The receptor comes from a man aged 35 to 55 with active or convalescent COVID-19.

The CDR3 coding sequence is TGTGCCTGGAGTGTACCTCCGGACACTGAAGCTTTCTTT. Amino acids: CAWSVPPDTEAFF. This chain joins TRBV30 and TRBJ1-1; D is uncertain. CDR1 is GTSNPN, CDR2 SVGIG, per germline (reference sequence). V was clipped by 0 bases and J by 3 bases, with 8 bases between them. This CDR3 comprises 13 residues.